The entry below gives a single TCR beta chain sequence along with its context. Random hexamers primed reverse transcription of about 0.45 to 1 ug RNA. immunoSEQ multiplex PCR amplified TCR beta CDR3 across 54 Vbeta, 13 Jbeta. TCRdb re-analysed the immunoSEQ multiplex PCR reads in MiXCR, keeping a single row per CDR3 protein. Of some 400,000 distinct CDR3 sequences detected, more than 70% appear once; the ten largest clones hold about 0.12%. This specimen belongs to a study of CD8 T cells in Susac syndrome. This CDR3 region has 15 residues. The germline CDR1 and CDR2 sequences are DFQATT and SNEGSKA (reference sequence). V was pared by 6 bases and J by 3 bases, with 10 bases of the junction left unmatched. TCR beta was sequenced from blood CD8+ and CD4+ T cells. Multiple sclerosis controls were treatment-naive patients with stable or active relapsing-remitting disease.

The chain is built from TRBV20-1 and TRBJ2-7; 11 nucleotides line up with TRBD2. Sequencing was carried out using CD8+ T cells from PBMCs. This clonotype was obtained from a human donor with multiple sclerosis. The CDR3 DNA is TGCAGTGCCCCTACTTCCGGGACTAGCGGCTACGAGCAGTACTTC. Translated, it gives CSAPTSGTSGYEQYF.